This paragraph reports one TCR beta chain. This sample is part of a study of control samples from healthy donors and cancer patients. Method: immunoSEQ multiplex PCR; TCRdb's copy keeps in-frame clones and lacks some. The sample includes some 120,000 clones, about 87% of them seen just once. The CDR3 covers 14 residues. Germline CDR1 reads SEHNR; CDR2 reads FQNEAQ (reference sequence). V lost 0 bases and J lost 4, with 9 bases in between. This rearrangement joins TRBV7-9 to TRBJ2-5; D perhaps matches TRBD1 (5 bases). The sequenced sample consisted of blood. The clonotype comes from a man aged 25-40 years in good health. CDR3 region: CASSLAGPGETQYF. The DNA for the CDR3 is TGTGCCAGCAGCTTAGCGGGGCCGGGAGAGACCCAGTACTTC. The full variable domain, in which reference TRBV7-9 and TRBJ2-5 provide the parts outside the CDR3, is DTGVSQNPRHKITKRGQNVTFRCDPISEHNRLYWYRQTLGQGPEFLTYFQNEAQLEKSRLLSDRFSAERPKGSFSTLEIQRTEQGDSAMYLCASSLAGPGETQYFGPGTRLLVL.